Given below is one TCR beta chain in context. What it recognizes is unknown. The CDR3 consists of 17 residues. V was pared by 3 bases and J by 1 base, with 19 bases between. In germline, CDR1 is SGDLS, CDR2 YYNGEE. The data are from a study of shared clonotypes between healthy human individuals. Regarding the study as a whole: It was anticipated that sequencing depth would influence how many clonotypes donors shared. Between several donors, naive CD4 clonotypes were shared at a level of about 5%.

TCRdb's copy holds only in-frame clones and misses some; the assay was immunoSEQ multiplex PCR. The data hold nearly 600,000 clones, with 95% observed a single time. CD45RO-negative cells were positively selected for CCR7, leaving out terminally differentiated effector memory CD45RA+ cells. Sequenced: naive CD8+ T cells sorted from blood. J is TRBJ1-1 and V is TRBV9; possible D gene TRBD1, 5 bases. The receptor was isolated from a woman in her thirties in good health. CDR3 sequence: CASSEDGFPGRNTEAFF. DNA for the CDR3: TGTGCCAGCAGCGAAGACGGATTCCCAGGGCGGAACACTGAAGCTTTCTTT.